These 32 T cell receptor beta chains were all obtained from the same sample, sequenced in a study of T cell changes during pregnancy in multiple sclerosis. This table comes from immunoSEQ multiplex PCR, and its TCRdb copy is limited to in-frame clones, with some not included. This sample has about 80,000 clones, with about 91% found just once. Sequenced material: peripheral blood, taken before pregnancy. These receptors all come from a female donor with multiple sclerosis, enrolled in a pregnancy study.

This rearrangement joins TRBV2 to TRBJ2-7; TRBD1 might be the D (5 bases). CDR3 length: 14 residues. V was cut by 7 bases and J by 3 bases, with 16 bases left in between. Germline CDR1 and CDR2: SNHLY and FYNNEI. CDR3 nucleotides: TGTGCCAGCAACGTACAAGGGGAAGACTACGAGCAGTACTTC. This codes for CASNVQGEDYEQYF.

The chain has TRBV6-6 and TRBJ2-2; no definite D call. The CDR3 extends over 12 amino acids. The V gene lost 2 bases and the J gene lost 10 bases, with 8 bases spanning the gap. Germline assignment: CDR1 MNHNY and CDR2 SVGAGI (reference sequence). The CDR3, as DNA: TGTGCCAGCAGTTACGAGGCAACGGAGCTGTTTTTT. Amino acid sequence: CASSYEATELFF.

This clone showed up just once. The V and J genes are TRBV18 and TRBJ2-7, with D possibly TRBD1 on 5 matching bases. The V gene's germline CDR1 is KGHSH and CDR2 LQKENI. The CDR3 runs 15 residues. The V gene lost 2 bases and the J gene lost 1 base, with 12 bases spanning the gap. The CDR3 loop is CASSPGQGPSYEQYF. CDR3 in DNA: TGTGCCAGCTCACCAGGGCAGGGCCCTTCCTACGAGCAGTACTTC.

J is TRBJ1-6 and V is TRBV5-1; D is possibly TRBD1 (6 bases). The CDR3 runs 15 residues. The V gene lost 4 bases and the J gene lost 8 bases, with 16 bases spanning the gap. CDR1 and CDR2 (germline): SGHRS, YFSETQ. CDR3 residues: CASSREGDKYSPLHF. CDR3 sequence (DNA): TGCGCCAGCAGCCGGGAGGGGGATAAGTATTCACCCCTCCACTTT.

J is TRBJ1-1 and V is TRBV6-1; 9 bases are shared with TRBD1. There are 14 residues in the CDR3. Germline V gives CDR1 MNHNS, CDR2 SASEGT. The junction had 8 bases not matched to a gene; V was cut back by 7 bases and J by 5 bases. The CDR3 coding sequence is TGTGCCAGCACCGTAACAGGGGGCCGGACTGAAGCTTTCTTT. Its protein product is CASTVTGGRTEAFF.

J is TRBJ1-5 and V is TRBV5-6; no clear D. V lost 3 bases and J 4 bases, leaving 11 bases between the germline ends. Germline-derived CDR1 and CDR2 are SGHDT and YYEEEE. This CDR3 is built from 14 residues. The CDR3 nucleotides are TGTGCCAGCAGCTCCGGACCGGGGAATCAGCCCCAGCATTTT. Protein: CASSSGPGNQPQHF.

The gene calls are TRBV6-5 and TRBJ2-7; D gene unclear. The germline CDR1 and CDR2 sequences are MNHEY and SVGAGI. Trimming left V 6 bases short and J 7 bases short, with 13 bases between. This CDR3 is built from 12 residues. CDR3 DNA: TGTGCCAGCAGCCGCCCTACTACGGAGCAGTACTTC. Translated: CASSRPTTEQYF.

The V call is TRBV19, the J call TRBJ2-7, with 7 positions matching TRBD1. Germline V lookup: CDR1 LNHDA, CDR2 SQIVND (reference sequence). The J segment lost 1 base and the V segment lost 5 bases, leaving 11 bases of the junction unmatched. The CDR3 is made up of 16 amino acids. CDR3 region: CASSFRDTRGSYEQYF. The CDR3 DNA sequence: TGTGCCAGTAGTTTCCGGGACACCAGGGGGTCCTACGAGCAGTACTTC.

The CDR3 nucleotides are TGTGCCTGGGAACCTGACACCGGGATCTACGAGCAGTACTTC. It yields the protein CAWEPDTGIYEQYF. J is TRBJ2-5 and V is TRBV30, with D possibly TRBD2 on 5 matching bases. The J call may not be correct, given that the DNA end is closer to TRBJ2-7. CDR1 GTSNPN and CDR2 SVGIG come from the germline V gene (reference sequence). The CDR3 runs to 14 residues.

The chain carries TRBV4-1 and TRBJ2-7; tentatively, D is TRBD1 (6 bases). V lost 0 bases, J lost 6 bases, and 18 bases lay in between. Germline V CDR1 and CDR2: MGHRA, YSYEKL. The CDR3 is 16 residues long. The CDR3 sequence is CASSQESKGEKREQYF. Written as DNA, the CDR3 is TGCGCCAGCAGCCAAGAAAGTAAGGGGGAAAAACGCGAGCAGTACTTC.

This chain joins TRBV11-3 and TRBJ2-1; 7 bases align to TRBD2. The CDR3 is 17 amino acids. The V segment lost 5 bases and the J segment 2 bases; nucleotides outside the gene matches: 12. Per the germline V gene, CDR1 is SGHNT and CDR2 is YENEEA. The CDR3: CASSQPEAGDPYNEQFF. CDR3 DNA: TGTGCCAGCAGCCAACCAGAGGCGGGGGACCCCTACAATGAGCAGTTCTTC.

The V gene is TRBV2, the J gene TRBJ1-2; the match to TRBD1 covers 7 bases. The V and J ends lost 8 bases and 5 bases, in that order; junction bases with no gene match: 2. The CDR3 has 11 residues. Germline values: CDR1 SNHLY, CDR2 FYNNEI. Written as DNA, the CDR3 is TGTGCCAGCGGGACAGATTATGGCTACACCTTC. This translates into CASGTDYGYTF.

The chain joins TRBV11-2 to TRBJ1-1; no firm D call. V dropped 2 bases and J dropped 5 bases, with 6 bases sitting between them. The CDR3 spans 12 residues. Germline CDR1 is SGHAT and CDR2 is FQNNGV. The CDR3: CASSLLRTEAFF. The DNA for the CDR3 is TGTGCCAGCAGCTTATTGCGAACTGAAGCTTTCTTT.

V gene TRBV11-3 combines with J gene TRBJ2-2, with TRBD2 as a possible D gene (5 bases). The V and J ends lost 5 bases and 7 bases respectively, with 11 bases between them. Looked up from germline, CDR1 is SGHNT and CDR2 is YENEEA. CDR3 length: 13 amino acids. The CDR3 region is CASSPGEVGELFF. In DNA form, the CDR3 reads TGTGCCAGCAGCCCCGGGGAAGTCGGGGAGCTGTTTTTT.

The chain combines TRBV7-9 with TRBJ2-5; 7 nucleotides agree with TRBD1. The junction had 10 bases not matched to a gene; V was cut back by 5 bases and J by 7 bases. CDR3 length: 14 residues. Germline V gene lookup returns CDR1 SEHNR and CDR2 FQNEAQ (reference sequence). The CDR3 DNA reads as TGTGCCAGCAGCGCCGGGACAGAGGGATCGACCCAGTACTTC. Its translation: CASSAGTEGSTQYF.

In its sample, this clone was seen once. This chain joins TRBV2 and TRBJ1-1; weak D call: TRBD1 (6 bases). This CDR3 has 14 amino acids. With 4 bases removed from V and 6 bases from J, the gap between germline ends came to 15 bases. Germline CDR1 reads SNHLY; CDR2 reads FYNNEI. The CDR3 sequence is CASSGRKGGSEAFF. DNA of the CDR3: TGTGCCAGCAGTGGGAGGAAGGGGGGGTCTGAAGCTTTCTTT. The full variable domain, rest sourced from reference TRBV2 and TRBJ1-1, is EPEVTQTPSHQVTQMGQEVILRCVPISNHLYFYWYRQILGQKVEFLVSFYNNEISEKSEIFDDQFSVERPDGSNFTLKIRSTKLEDSAMYFCASSGRKGGSEAFFGQGTRLTVV.

The CDR3 sequence: CASSYSELAKNIQYF. The CDR3 DNA reads TGTGCCAGCAGTTACTCGGAGCTAGCCAAAAACATTCAGTACTTC. The chain employs TRBV6-5 and TRBJ2-4; D remains ambiguous. Germline values: CDR1 MNHEY, CDR2 SVGAGI. Trimming took 0 bases from V and 0 from J, leaving 6 bases between them. CDR3 length equals 15 residues.

This rearrangement joins TRBV2 to TRBJ2-7, with TRBD1 matching 7 bases. Trimming at V came to 7 bases and at J to 5 bases, leaving 14 bases not matched to a gene. Germline V CDR1 and CDR2: SNHLY, FYNNEI. The CDR3 is made up of 15 amino acids. The CDR3 region is CASIEDRPLLDEQYF. CDR3 bases: TGTGCCAGCATCGAGGACAGGCCTCTCTTAGACGAGCAGTACTTC.

The V call is TRBV7-3, the J call TRBJ2-2; TRBD1 might be the D (6 bases). The V end lost 4 bases, the J end lost 6 bases, and 9 bases lay between the germline ends. The CDR3 extends over 13 amino acids. Germline V CDR1 and CDR2: SGHTA, FQGTGA. This CDR3 is CASSSWTAGELFF. Written as DNA, the CDR3 is TGTGCCAGCAGCTCCTGGACAGCCGGGGAGCTGTTTTTT.

This chain links TRBV11-2 with TRBJ2-1; 9 positions agree with TRBD1. The V and J ends lost 4 bases and 6 bases, in that order; junction bases with no gene match: 7. Germline CDR1 reads SGHAT; CDR2 reads FQNNGV. The CDR3 extends over 15 amino acids. CDR3 loop: CASSSGQGIGNEQFF. The CDR3 coding sequence is TGTGCCAGCAGCTCAGGACAGGGGATTGGCAATGAGCAGTTCTTC.

The gene calls are TRBV10-2 and TRBJ1-5; the match to TRBD1 covers 10 bases. The V segment lost 3 bases and the J segment 4 bases; nucleotides outside the gene matches: 6. The CDR3 totals 16 residues. Germline assignment: CDR1 WSHSY and CDR2 SAAADI. Here the CDR3 DNA reads TGCGCCAGCAGTGACAGGGACAGGGGTTCGAATCAGCCCCAGCATTTT. The encoded protein is CASSDRDRGSNQPQHF.

CDR3 protein: CASSSGQIQETQYF. In DNA form, the CDR3 reads TGTGCCAGCAGCTCCGGACAGATACAAGAGACCCAGTACTTC. The J gene is TRBJ2-5, the V gene TRBV7-9; maybe TRBD1 (6 bases). This CDR3 is 14 amino acids long. With 4 bases removed from V and 2 bases from J, the gap between germline ends came to 11 bases. CDR1 and CDR2 from the germline V gene are SEHNR and FQNEAQ (reference sequence).

The V gene is TRBV30, the J gene TRBJ2-3; tentative D call: TRBD1 (7 bases). The germline gives CDR1 GTSNPN, CDR2 SVGIG (reference sequence). V lost 2 bases to trimming and J lost 5 bases, with 17 bases between them. This CDR3 contains 15 residues. This CDR3 is CAWSPAQGGIDTQYF. CDR3 DNA sequence: TGTGCCTGGAGTCCGGCCCAGGGGGGTATAGATACGCAGTATTTT.

The CDR3 sequence is CASSESVGRAEAFF. The CDR3 bases are TGCGCCAGCAGTGAGTCGGTTGGGAGAGCCGAAGCTTTCTTT. V and J are TRBV10-1 and TRBJ1-1; D remains unclear. The V gene's germline CDR1 is WNHNN and CDR2 SYGVQD (reference sequence). CDR3 size: 14 residues. The V gene lost 0 bases and the J gene lost 8 bases, with 13 bases spanning the gap.

The genes are TRBV5-6 and TRBJ2-3, with 9 bases matching TRBD1. Germline V CDR1 and CDR2: SGHDT, YYEEEE. The CDR3 has 16 amino acids. V trimming: 4 bases; J trimming: 2 bases; junction bases outside the gene matches: 8. The CDR3 coding sequence is TGTGCCAGCAGCGATGACGGACAGGGGCCCACAGATACGCAGTATTTT. The encoded protein is CASSDDGQGPTDTQYF.

This chain links TRBV7-9 with TRBJ1-2; 7 positions match TRBD1. V lost 1 base, J lost 0 bases, and 5 bases stayed unmatched. The CDR3 extends over 16 amino acids. CDR1 and CDR2 (germline): SEHNR, FQNEAQ (reference sequence). The CDR3 region is CASSLDLQGTNYGYTF. The CDR3 coding sequence is TGTGCCAGCAGCTTAGATTTACAGGGGACTAACTATGGCTACACCTTC.

The chain recombines TRBV11-2 with TRBJ1-2; a possible D gene is TRBD1 (5 bases). Germline CDR1 SGHAT, CDR2 FQNNGV. This CDR3 spans 13 amino acids. Trimming shortened V by 5 bases and J by 8 bases, and 15 bases separated the two germline ends. The CDR3 sequence: CASSQRQSGGYTF. CDR3 DNA sequence: TGTGCCAGCAGCCAGAGACAGAGTGGCGGCTACACCTTC.

The chain employs TRBV5-4 and TRBJ2-1, with a possible D match to TRBD2 (6 bases). The V end lost 0 bases, the J end lost 2 bases, and 18 bases lay between the germline ends. The V gene's germline CDR1 is SGHNT and CDR2 YYREEE (reference sequence). The CDR3 extends over 18 amino acids. CDR3: CASSLAKTTPGAYNEQFF. CDR3 coding DNA: TGTGCCAGCAGCTTGGCCAAAACCACTCCGGGGGCCTACAATGAGCAGTTCTTC.

This CDR3 reads CASSSGGQVYEQYF. In DNA form, the CDR3 reads TGCGCCAGCAGCTCCGGGGGACAGGTCTACGAGCAGTACTTC. The V and J genes are TRBV5-1 and TRBJ2-7; 8 bases map to TRBD1. Germline V gene lookup returns CDR1 SGHRS and CDR2 YFSETQ. CDR3 length: 14 amino acids. Trimming removed 3 bases from V and 3 bases from J; junction bases left unmatched: 5.

This chain links TRBV7-6 with TRBJ1-5; D perhaps matches TRBD1 (6 bases). Germline V lookup: CDR1 SGHVS, CDR2 FNYEAQ. The CDR3 spans 18 residues. Trimming took 1 base from V and 1 from J, leaving 17 bases between them. The CDR3 spells CASSLGRGGPGSNQPQHF. The CDR3 coding sequence is TGTGCCAGCAGCTTAGGTCGAGGGGGACCCGGGAGCAATCAGCCCCAGCATTTT.

This chain uses TRBV19 with TRBJ2-3; 7 positions match TRBD1. The CDR3 runs 15 residues. The germline V gene encodes CDR1 LNHDA and CDR2 SQIVND (reference sequence). V was clipped by 4 bases and J by 0 bases; unmatched bases: 4. CDR3 in amino acids: CASSTGTASTDTQYF. The CDR3 DNA follows: TGTGCCAGTAGTACGGGGACAGCCAGCACAGATACGCAGTATTTT. Complete variable domain (other parts from reference TRBV19 and TRBJ2-3): DGGITQSPKYLFRKEGQNVTLSCEQNLNHDAMYWYRQDPGQGLRLIYYSQIVNDFQKGDIAEGYSVSREKKESFPLTVTSAQKNPTAFYLCASSTGTASTDTQYFGPGTRLTVL.

V gene TRBV10-3 combines with J gene TRBJ1-1, with a possible D match to TRBD1 (5 bases). Germline lookup yields CDR1 ENHRY and CDR2 SYGVKD. With 3 bases removed from V and 8 bases from J, the gap between germline ends came to 13 bases. This CDR3 is built from 13 residues. The chain's CDR3 is CAISELSQGEAFF. The CDR3 DNA reads as TGTGCCATCAGTGAACTATCGCAGGGAGAAGCTTTCTTT.